What follows are 18 T cell receptor beta chains derived from one specimen sequenced in a study of blood T cell repertoires in COVID-19. Libraries were prepared by immunoSEQ multiplex PCR; TCRdb keeps only in-frame clonotypes and omits some of them. Of some 260,000 clones in the sample, roughly 80% were seen once. Sequencing input: PBMCs or T cells enriched from blood (not recorded which). The receptors here all came from a man in his thirties or forties with acute COVID-19.

The chain employs TRBV24-1 and TRBJ2-2, with D possibly TRBD1 on 6 matching bases. Trimming removed 6 bases from V and 6 bases from J, with 22 bases in between. The CDR3 length is 17 residues. Germline V gene data show CDR1 as KGHDR and CDR2 as SFDVKD. As DNA, the CDR3 is TGTGCCACCAGTTCGACAGGCCGGGCTAGGGTGGCCGGGGAGCTGTTTTTT. Amino acids: CATSSTGRARVAGELFF.

The J gene is TRBJ1-2, the V gene TRBV30; 8 positions agree with TRBD1. The CDR3 spans 13 residues. The germline CDR1 and CDR2 sequences are GTSNPN and SVGIG (reference sequence). V gave up 2 bases and J gave up 6 bases; unmatched junction bases: 5. Here the CDR3 reads CAWSSTGVHGYTF. The CDR3 DNA reads TGTGCCTGGAGTTCGACAGGGGTTCATGGCTACACCTTC.

The chain is built from TRBV18 and TRBJ1-1, with a tentative D call TRBD1 (6 bases). The germline gives CDR1 KGHSH, CDR2 LQKENI. Trimming took 5 bases from V and 7 from J, leaving 14 bases between them. The CDR3 extends over 13 amino acids. For the CDR3, the DNA is TGTGCCAGCTCAACGGACAGTTCTCTTGAAGCTTTCTTT. It codes for CASSTDSSLEAFF.

This clone was counted once. V and J are TRBV19 and TRBJ1-1; D perhaps matches TRBD1 (5 bases). There are 15 residues in the CDR3. The V gene's germline CDR1 is LNHDA and CDR2 SQIVND (reference sequence). V was pared by 4 bases and J by 1 base, with 13 bases between. CDR3 nucleotide sequence: TGTGCCAGTAGTACGAGGACACTGGGGAACACTGAAGCTTTCTTT. Translating it yields CASSTRTLGNTEAFF.

The V and J genes are TRBV11-2 and TRBJ1-4, with 10 positions matching TRBD1. The J segment lost 8 bases and the V segment lost 8 bases, leaving 11 bases of the junction unmatched. CDR1 and CDR2 from the germline V gene are SGHAT and FQNNGV. The CDR3 is 15 residues long. The CDR3 protein is CASALRQGAREKLFF. In DNA, the CDR3 is TGTGCCAGCGCCTTGAGACAGGGGGCGCGAGAAAAACTGTTTTTT.

The V gene is TRBV19, the J gene TRBJ2-4; perhaps TRBD1 as D (7 bases). V lost 4 bases and J 0 bases, leaving 13 bases between the germline ends. Germline V gene data show CDR1 as LNHDA and CDR2 as SQIVND (reference sequence). The length of the CDR3 is 16 residues. The CDR3 here is CASSSGTAIAKNIQYF. The CDR3 DNA follows: TGTGCCAGTAGTAGCGGGACAGCGATAGCCAAAAACATTCAGTACTTC.

The chain recombines TRBV2 with TRBJ2-6; tentative D call: TRBD1 (6 bases). The germline gives CDR1 SNHLY, CDR2 FYNNEI. The ends were cut back, 3 bases at V and 4 bases at J, with 10 bases in the middle. The CDR3 is 15 amino acids. Here the CDR3 DNA reads TGTGCCAGCAGTGAGCAGGGGATCGGGGCCAACGTCCTGACTTTC. It is translated as CASSEQGIGANVLTF.

This chain links TRBV21-1 with TRBJ2-5; TRBD2 was called by the table and not checked on the DNA. TRBV21-1 is noted as a pseudogene. The CDR3 consists of 12 residues. CDR3 in DNA: TGTGCCCTACGAGGGAGCCAAGAGACCCAGTACTTC. This codes for CALRGSQETQYF.

The genes are TRBV9 and TRBJ2-1, with D perhaps TRBD2 (5 bases). Germline V CDR1 and CDR2: SGDLS, YYNGEE. The V end lost 0 bases, the J end lost 5 bases, and 12 bases lay between the germline ends. The CDR3 is 15 residues long. The CDR3 spells CASSVAQRNNNEQFF. CDR3 DNA sequence: TGTGCCAGCAGCGTAGCCCAGCGGAATAACAATGAGCAGTTCTTC. The whole variable domain, remainder taken from reference TRBV9 and TRBJ2-1, is DSGVTQTPKHLITATGQRVTLRCSPRSGDLSVYWYQQSLDQGLQFLIQYYNGEERAKGNILERFSAQQFPDLHSELNLSSLELGDSALYFCASSVAQRNNNEQFFGPGTRLTVL.

The V gene is TRBV30, the J gene TRBJ2-1; D not resolved. V was pared by 2 bases and J by 5 bases, with 22 bases between. Looked up from germline, CDR1 is GTSNPN and CDR2 is SVGIG (reference sequence). This CDR3 has 17 amino acids. The CDR3 nucleotides are TGTGCCTGGAGTAAACCCCACAGTTCTATATTCAACAATGAGCAGTTCTTC. This encodes CAWSKPHSSIFNNEQFF.

The rearrangement uses TRBV7-9 and TRBJ1-2; D might be TRBD1 (6 bases). V was clipped by 11 bases and J by 2 bases, with 15 bases between them. Germline CDR1 SEHNR, CDR2 FQNEAQ (reference sequence). The CDR3 sequence is 13 residues long. The CDR3 DNA is TGTGCCTGCGAAAGACAGGCCAACTATGGCTACACCTTC. This translates into CACERQANYGYTF. The whole variable domain, filled in from reference TRBV7-9 and TRBJ1-2, reads DTGVSQNPRHKITKRGQNVTFRCDPISEHNRLYWYRQTLGQGPEFLTYFQNEAQLEKSRLLSDRFSAERPKGSFSTLEIQRTEQGDSAMYLCACERQANYGYTFGSGTRLTVV.

The J gene is TRBJ2-1, the V gene TRBV9; 9 nucleotides line up with TRBD1. In germline, CDR1 is SGDLS, CDR2 YYNGEE. The junction had 7 bases not matched to a gene; V was cut back by 0 bases and J by 9 bases. The CDR3 contains 15 residues. CDR3 loop: CASSVGGTGLGEQFF. CDR3 in DNA: TGTGCCAGCAGCGTAGGGGGGACAGGGCTTGGTGAGCAGTTCTTC. The variable domain in full, with the rest retrieved from reference TRBV9 and TRBJ2-1, is DSGVTQTPKHLITATGQRVTLRCSPRSGDLSVYWYQQSLDQGLQFLIQYYNGEERAKGNILERFSAQQFPDLHSELNLSSLELGDSALYFCASSVGGTGLGEQFFGPGTRLTVL.

The count of this clone is one. The V gene is TRBV10-2, the J gene TRBJ2-1; 12 nucleotides agree with TRBD2. The CDR3 spans 15 residues. Germline trimming cut 5 bases from V and 15 bases from J; bases unmatched to any gene: 14. The germline V gene has CDR1 WSHSY and CDR2 SAAADI. CDR3 DNA: TGCGCCAGCAGTTTTTCTAGCGGGGGGGCCGAGGTAACGTTCTTC. Amino acid sequence: CASSFSSGGAEVTFF.

This chain links TRBV19 with TRBJ1-1; D is uncertain. CDR3 length equals 11 residues. Germline values: CDR1 LNHDA, CDR2 SQIVND (reference sequence). V was clipped by 7 bases and J by 4 bases, with 7 bases between them. The CDR3 DNA sequence: TGTGCCAGTACGCAACTCACTGAAGCTTTCTTT. It is translated as CASTQLTEAFF.

A single count supports this clone. The gene calls are TRBV7-9 and TRBJ1-5; 9 bases align to TRBD1. The CDR3 is 16 residues long. With 6 bases clipped from V and 1 base from J, the junction kept 7 bases outside the gene matches. Germline V gene sequence: CDR1 SEHNR, CDR2 FQNEAQ (reference sequence). The CDR3 loop is CASSFGTGSSNQPQHF. CDR3 in DNA: TGTGCCAGCAGTTTCGGGACAGGGTCGAGCAATCAGCCCCAGCATTTT.

This chain joins TRBV7-3 and TRBJ2-5; D uncertain. CDR1 SGHTA and CDR2 FQGTGA come from the germline V gene. V was shortened by 5 bases and J by 0 bases, with 7 bases between the two germline ends. This CDR3 is built from 13 residues. The CDR3 is CASSRSHQETQYF. The CDR3 bases are TGTGCCAGCAGCAGAAGCCACCAAGAGACCCAGTACTTC.

J is TRBJ1-2 and V is TRBV5-4; 7 bases align to TRBD1. The germline gives CDR1 SGHNT, CDR2 YYREEE (reference sequence). V lost 0 bases to trimming and J lost 0 bases; unmatched junction nucleotides: 2. The length of the CDR3 is 15 residues. The CDR3 here is CASSLGQGANYGYTF. The CDR3 nucleotides are TGTGCCAGCAGCTTGGGACAGGGAGCTAACTATGGCTACACCTTC.

The chain links TRBV5-1 to TRBJ1-4; a weak D match, TRBD1 (6 bases). V was cut by 4 bases and J by 5 bases, with 9 bases left in between. Germline lookup yields CDR1 SGHRS and CDR2 YFSETQ. The CDR3 has 13 amino acids. The CDR3 region is CASSAQGNEKLFF. DNA for the CDR3: TGCGCCAGCAGCGCACAGGGAAATGAAAAACTGTTTTTT.